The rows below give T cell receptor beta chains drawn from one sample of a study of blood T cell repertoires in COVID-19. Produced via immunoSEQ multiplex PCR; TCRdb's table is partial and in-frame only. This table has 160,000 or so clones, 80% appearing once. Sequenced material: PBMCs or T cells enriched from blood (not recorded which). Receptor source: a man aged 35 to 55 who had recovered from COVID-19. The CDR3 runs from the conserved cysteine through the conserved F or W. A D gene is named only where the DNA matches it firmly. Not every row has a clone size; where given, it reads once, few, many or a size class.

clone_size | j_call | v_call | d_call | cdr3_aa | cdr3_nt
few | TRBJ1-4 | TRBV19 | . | CASSRRATNEKLFF | TGTGCCAGTAGTCGACGGGCAACTAATGAAAAACTGTTTTTT
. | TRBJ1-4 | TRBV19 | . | CASSIPRELNNEKLFF | TGTGCCAGTAGTATCCCCCGGGAATTGAATAATGAAAAACTGTTTTTT
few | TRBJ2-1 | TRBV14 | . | CASSQDPGTVNTNEQFF | TGTGCCAGCAGCCAAGATCCCGGGACTGTCAACACCAATGAGCAGTTCTTC
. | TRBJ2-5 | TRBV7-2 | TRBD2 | CASSLVGGGGGETQYF | TGTGCCAGCAGCTTAGTCGGCGGGGGTGGGGGAGAGACCCAGTACTTC
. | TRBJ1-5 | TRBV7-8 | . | CASSSNSNQPQHF | TGTGCCAGCAGCTCAAATAGCAATCAGCCCCAGCATTTT
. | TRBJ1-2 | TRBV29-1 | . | CSVQGGYYGYTF | TGCAGCGTTCAAGGCGGGTACTATGGCTACACCTTC
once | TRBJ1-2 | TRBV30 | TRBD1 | CAWSATGQGEGYTF | TGTGCCTGGAGTGCAACGGGACAGGGAGAAGGCTACACCTTC
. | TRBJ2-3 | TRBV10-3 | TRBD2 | CAVSFSGGGAIDTQYF | TGTGCCGTGTCGTTTAGCGGGGGGGGAGCTATAGATACGCAGTATTTT
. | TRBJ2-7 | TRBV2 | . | CASSAGARRGFVSYEQYF | TGTGCCAGCAGCGCCGGGGCGCGAAGGGGGTTCGTAAGCTACGAGCAGTACTTC
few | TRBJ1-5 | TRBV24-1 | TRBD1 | CATSDPTGQGLQPQHF | TGTGCCACCAGTGATCCAACGGGACAGGGGCTACAGCCCCAGCATTTT
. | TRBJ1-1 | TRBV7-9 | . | CASNSIVQGNTEAFF | TGTGCCAGCAACTCCATCGTACAGGGGAACACTGAAGCTTTCTTT
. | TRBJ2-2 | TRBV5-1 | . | CASSLDAGQSGELFF | TGCGCCAGCAGCTTGGATGCAGGGCAGAGCGGGGAGCTGTTTTTT
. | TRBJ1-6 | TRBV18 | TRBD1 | CASSPRTPTGATQSSYNSPLHF | TGTGCCAGCTCACCTCGGACCCCGACAGGGGCGACCCAGAGCTCCTATAATTCACCCCTCCACTTT
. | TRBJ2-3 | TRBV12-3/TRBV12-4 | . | CASSLALRDTQYF | TGTGCCAGCAGTTTAGCGCTGCGGGATACGCAGTATTTT
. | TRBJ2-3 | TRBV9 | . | CASSANGAGGDTQYF | TGTGCCAGCAGCGCCAACGGCGCGGGCGGAGATACGCAGTATTTT
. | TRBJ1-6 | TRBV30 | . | CAWRAGRNSPLHF | TGTGCCTGGAGGGCAGGTCGTAATTCACCCCTCCACTTT
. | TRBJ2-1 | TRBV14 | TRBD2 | CASSHLSGGYNEQFF | TGTGCCAGCAGCCATCTTAGCGGGGGTTACAATGAGCAGTTCTTC
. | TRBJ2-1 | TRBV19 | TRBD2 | CASSYSGAPQYEQFF | TGTGCCAGTAGCTATAGCGGGGCTCCGCAGTATGAGCAGTTCTTC
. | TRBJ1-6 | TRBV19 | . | CASSLGLGGFQSSYNSPLHF | TGTGCCAGTAGTTTAGGACTCGGGGGTTTCCAGAGCTCCTATAATTCACCCCTCCACTTT
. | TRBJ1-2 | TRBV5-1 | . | CASSLEAASGYYGYTF | TGCGCCAGCAGCTTGGAGGCGGCGTCCGGGTATTATGGCTACACCTTC
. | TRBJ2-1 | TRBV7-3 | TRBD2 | CASSPGTSRYNEQFF | TGTGCCAGCAGCCCCGGGACTAGCAGGTACAATGAGCAGTTCTTC
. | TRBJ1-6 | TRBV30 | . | CAWSEGNNSPLHF | TGTGCCTGGAGTGAGGGGAACAACTCACCCCTCCACTTT
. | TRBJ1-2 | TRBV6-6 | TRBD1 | CASSYQGQAGGGYTF | TGTGCCAGCAGTTACCAGGGACAGGCTGGAGGGGGCTACACCTTC
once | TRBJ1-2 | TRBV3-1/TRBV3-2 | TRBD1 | CASTRTGAGYTF | TGTGCCAGCACCCGGACAGGAGCTGGCTACACCTTC
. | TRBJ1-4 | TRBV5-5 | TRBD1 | CASSHWGQGQNEKLFF | TGTGCCAGCAGCCACTGGGGACAGGGTCAGAATGAAAAACTGTTTTTT
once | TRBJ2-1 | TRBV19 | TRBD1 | CASSSNTGGAFNSYNEQFF | TGTGCCAGTAGTTCCAACACAGGGGGCGCTTTTAACTCCTACAATGAGCAGTTCTTC
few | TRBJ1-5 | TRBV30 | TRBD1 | CAWDPAGGGQPQHF | TGTGCCTGGGACCCCGCAGGGGGAGGTCAGCCCCAGCATTTT
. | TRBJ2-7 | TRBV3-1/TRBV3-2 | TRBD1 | CASSQSASAGGTYEQYF | TGTGCCAGCAGCCAATCGGCGTCGGCAGGGGGAACGTACGAGCAGTACTTC
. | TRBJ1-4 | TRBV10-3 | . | CAISESSGRPSGNEKLFF | TGTGCCATCAGTGAGTCATCAGGGAGGCCGAGCGGAAATGAAAAACTGTTTTTT
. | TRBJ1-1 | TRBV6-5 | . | CASSRPRDTEAFF | TGTGCCAGCAGCCGGCCGAGGGATACTGAAGCTTTCTTT
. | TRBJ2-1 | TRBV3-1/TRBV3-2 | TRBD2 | CASSHGLAGGNEQFF | TGTGCCAGCAGCCATGGACTAGCGGGGGGAAATGAGCAGTTCTTC
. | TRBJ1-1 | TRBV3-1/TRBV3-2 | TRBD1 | CASSQPRDRAGMNTEAFF | TGTGCCAGCAGCCAACCGCGGGACAGGGCAGGGATGAACACTGAAGCTTTCTTT
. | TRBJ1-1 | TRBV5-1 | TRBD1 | CASTVGGLGTEAFF | TGCGCCAGCACTGTAGGGGGCCTTGGAACTGAAGCTTTCTTT
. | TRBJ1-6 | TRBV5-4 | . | CASSTRGGGRNSPLHF | TGTGCCAGCAGCACCCGAGGTGGGGGCCGGAATTCACCCCTCCACTTT
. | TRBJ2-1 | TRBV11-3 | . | CASNQGPLYNEQFF | TGTGCCAGCAACCAGGGGCCCCTCTACAATGAGCAGTTCTTC
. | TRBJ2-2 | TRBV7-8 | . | CASSFNTNTGELFF | TGTGCCAGCAGCTTTAATACGAACACCGGGGAGCTGTTTTTT
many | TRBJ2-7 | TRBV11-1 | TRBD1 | CASSPDRVGYEQYF | TGTGCCAGCAGCCCGGACAGGGTTGGCTACGAGCAGTACTTC
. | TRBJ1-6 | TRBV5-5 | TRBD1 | CASSSTGGSDSPLHF | TGTGCCAGCAGCTCGACAGGGGGCTCCGATTCACCCCTCCACTTT
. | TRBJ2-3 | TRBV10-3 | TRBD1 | CAISAGQGGITDTQYF | TGTGCCATCAGTGCAGGACAGGGGGGGATCACAGATACGCAGTATTTT
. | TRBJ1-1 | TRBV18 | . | CASSPRGKGRDTEAFF | TGTGCCAGCTCACCACGGGGAAAAGGGCGGGACACTGAAGCTTTCTTT
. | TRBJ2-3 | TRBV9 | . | CASGGVGGGPLKDTQYF | TGTGCCAGCGGCGGGGTAGGCGGGGGCCCACTGAAAGATACGCAGTATTTT
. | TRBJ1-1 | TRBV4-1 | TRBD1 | CASSQGQGAEGMNTEAFF | TGCGCCAGCAGCCAAGGACAGGGGGCGGAGGGAATGAACACTGAAGCTTTCTTT
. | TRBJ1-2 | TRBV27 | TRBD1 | CASSSGTAYGYTF | TGTGCCAGCAGTTCCGGGACAGCCTATGGCTACACCTTC
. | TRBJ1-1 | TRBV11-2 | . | CASKREGGTEAFF | TGTGCCAGCAAAAGGGAGGGGGGGACTGAAGCTTTCTTT
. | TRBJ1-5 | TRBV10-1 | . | CASSESGSHQPQHF | TGCGCCAGCAGTGAGTCCGGTAGCCATCAGCCCCAGCATTTT
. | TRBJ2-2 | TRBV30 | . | CAWTGWQNTGELFF | TGTGCCTGGACAGGGTGGCAAAACACCGGGGAGCTGTTTTTT
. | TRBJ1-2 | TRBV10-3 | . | CAISPQGSGYTF | TGTGCCATCAGTCCCCAGGGAAGCGGCTACACCTTC